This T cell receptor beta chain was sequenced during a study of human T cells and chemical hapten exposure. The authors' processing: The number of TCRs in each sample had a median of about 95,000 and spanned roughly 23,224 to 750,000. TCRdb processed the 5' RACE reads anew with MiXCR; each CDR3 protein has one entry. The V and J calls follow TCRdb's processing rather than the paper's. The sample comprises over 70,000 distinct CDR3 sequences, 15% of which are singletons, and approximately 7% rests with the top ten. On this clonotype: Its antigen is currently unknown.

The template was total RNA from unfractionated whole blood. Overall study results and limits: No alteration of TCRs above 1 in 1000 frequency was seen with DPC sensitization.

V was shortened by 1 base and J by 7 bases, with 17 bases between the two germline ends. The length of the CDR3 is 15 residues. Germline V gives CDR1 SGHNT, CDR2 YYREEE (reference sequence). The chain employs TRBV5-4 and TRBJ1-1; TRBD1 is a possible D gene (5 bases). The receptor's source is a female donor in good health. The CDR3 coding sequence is TGTGCCAGCAGCTTGTTCGGCGGGGGGTTAAGTGAAGCTTTCTTT. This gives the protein CASSLFGGGLSEAFF.